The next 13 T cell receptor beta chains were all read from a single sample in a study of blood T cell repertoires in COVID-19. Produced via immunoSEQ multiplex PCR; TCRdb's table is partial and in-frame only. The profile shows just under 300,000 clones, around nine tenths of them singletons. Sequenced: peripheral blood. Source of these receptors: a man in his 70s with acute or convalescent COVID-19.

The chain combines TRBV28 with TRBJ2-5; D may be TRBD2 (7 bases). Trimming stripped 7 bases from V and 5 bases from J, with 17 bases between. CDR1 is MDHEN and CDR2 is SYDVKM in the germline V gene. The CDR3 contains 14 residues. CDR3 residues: CASKRLGGRETQYF. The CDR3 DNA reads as TGTGCCAGCAAACGTCTGGGGGGGCGCGAGACCCAGTACTTC. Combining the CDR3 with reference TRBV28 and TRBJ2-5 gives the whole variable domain DVKVTQSSRYLVKRTGEKVFLECVQDMDHENMFWYRQDPGLGLRLIYFSYDVKMKEKGDIPEGYSVSREKKERFSLILESASTNQTSMYLCASKRLGGRETQYFGPGTRLLVL.

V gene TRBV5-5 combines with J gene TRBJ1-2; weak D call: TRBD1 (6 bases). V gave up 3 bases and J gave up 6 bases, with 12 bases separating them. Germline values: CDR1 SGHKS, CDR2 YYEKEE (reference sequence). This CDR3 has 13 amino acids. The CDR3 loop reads CASSYWGPDGYTF. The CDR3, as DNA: TGTGCCAGCAGCTACTGGGGGCCCGATGGCTACACCTTC.

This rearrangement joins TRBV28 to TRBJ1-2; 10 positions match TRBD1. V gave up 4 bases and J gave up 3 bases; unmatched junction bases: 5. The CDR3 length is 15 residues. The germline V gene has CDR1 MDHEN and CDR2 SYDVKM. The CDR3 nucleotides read TGTGCCAGCAGTTCGACAGGGGGCAACGACTATGGCTACACCTTC. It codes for CASSSTGGNDYGYTF.

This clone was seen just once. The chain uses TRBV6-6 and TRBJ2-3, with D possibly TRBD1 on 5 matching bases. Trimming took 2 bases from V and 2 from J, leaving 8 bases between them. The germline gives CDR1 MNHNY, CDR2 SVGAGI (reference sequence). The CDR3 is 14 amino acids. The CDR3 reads CASSYVTATDTQYF. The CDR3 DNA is TGTGCCAGCAGTTACGTGACAGCCACAGATACGCAGTATTTT.

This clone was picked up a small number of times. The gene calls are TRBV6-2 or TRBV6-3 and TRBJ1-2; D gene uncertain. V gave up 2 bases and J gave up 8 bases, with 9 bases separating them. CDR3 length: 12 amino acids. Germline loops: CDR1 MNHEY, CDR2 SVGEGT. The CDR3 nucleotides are TGTGCCAGCAGTTACCTCTCGGGGGGCTACACCTTC. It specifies CASSYLSGGYTF.

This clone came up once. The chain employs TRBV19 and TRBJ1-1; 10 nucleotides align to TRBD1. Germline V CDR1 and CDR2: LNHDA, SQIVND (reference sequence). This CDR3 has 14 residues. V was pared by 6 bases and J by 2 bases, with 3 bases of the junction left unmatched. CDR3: CASRETGGNTEAFF. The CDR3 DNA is TGTGCCAGTAGGGAGACAGGGGGCAACACTGAAGCTTTCTTT.

As DNA, the CDR3 is TGTGCCAGCAGCTATAAGCGGGAGGCCGATACGCAGTATTTT. Its translation is CASSYKREADTQYF. The chain links TRBV13 to TRBJ2-3; 9 positions agree with TRBD2. Germline V gene data show CDR1 as PRHDT and CDR2 as FYEKMQ (reference sequence). After removal of 4 bases from V and 6 bases from J, the junction contained 5 bases not matched to a gene. This CDR3 spans 14 amino acids.

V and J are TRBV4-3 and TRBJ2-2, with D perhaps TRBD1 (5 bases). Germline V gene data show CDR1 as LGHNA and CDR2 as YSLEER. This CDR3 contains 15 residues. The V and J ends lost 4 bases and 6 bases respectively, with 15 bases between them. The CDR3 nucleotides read TGCGCCAGCAGCCCAAATGAAGGGGTGGCCGGGGAGCTGTTTTTT. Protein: CASSPNEGVAGELFF.

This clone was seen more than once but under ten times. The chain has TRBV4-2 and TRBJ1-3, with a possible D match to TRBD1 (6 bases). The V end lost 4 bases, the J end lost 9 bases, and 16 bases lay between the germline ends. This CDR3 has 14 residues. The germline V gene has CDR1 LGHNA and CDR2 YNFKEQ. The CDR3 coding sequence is TGTGCCAGCAGCCCTAGTAGGCGGGGGCCCACCATATATTTT. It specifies CASSPSRRGPTIYF.

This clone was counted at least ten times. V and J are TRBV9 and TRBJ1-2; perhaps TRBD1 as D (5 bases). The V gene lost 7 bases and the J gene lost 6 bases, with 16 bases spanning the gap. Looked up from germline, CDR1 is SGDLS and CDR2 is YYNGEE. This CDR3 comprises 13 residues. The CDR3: CASEARGGNGYTF. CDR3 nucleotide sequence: TGTGCCAGCGAGGCCCGGGGGGGGAATGGCTACACCTTC.

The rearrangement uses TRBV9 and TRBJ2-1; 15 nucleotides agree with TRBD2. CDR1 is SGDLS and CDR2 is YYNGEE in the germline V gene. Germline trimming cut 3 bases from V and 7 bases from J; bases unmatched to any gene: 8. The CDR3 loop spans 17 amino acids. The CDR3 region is CASSATEGLAGGNEQFF. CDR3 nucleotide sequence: TGTGCCAGCAGCGCAACCGAGGGACTAGCGGGAGGTAATGAGCAGTTCTTC.

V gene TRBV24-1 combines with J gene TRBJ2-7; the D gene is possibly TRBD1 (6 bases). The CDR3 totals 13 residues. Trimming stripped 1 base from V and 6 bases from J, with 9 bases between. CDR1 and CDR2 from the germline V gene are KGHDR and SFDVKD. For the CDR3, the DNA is TGTGCCACCAGTGATTTTACAGGGCGCGAGCAGTACTTC. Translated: CATSDFTGREQYF.

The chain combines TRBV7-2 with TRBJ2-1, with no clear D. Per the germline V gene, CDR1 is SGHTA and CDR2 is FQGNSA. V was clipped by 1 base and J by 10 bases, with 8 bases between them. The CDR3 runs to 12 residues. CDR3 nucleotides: TGTGCCAGCAGCTTAGGCGTGAGGGAGCAGTTCTTC. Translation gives CASSLGVREQFF.